This is a list of T cell receptor beta chains from one sample in a study of T cell responses to AZD1222 COVID-19 vaccine. Repertoires were generated with immunoSEQ multiplex PCR, while TCRdb's copy carries only in-frame clones and drops some. The data hold roughly 140,000 clones, with about 92% observed a single time. Source: peripheral blood, taken on day 0 of AZD1222 vaccination. The receptors here all came from an adult in good health. Both conserved end residues are part of each CDR3. A D gene is named only where the DNA matches it firmly. Expanded clones get a size class; other rows say once, few or many, or leave the size out.

D: NA
J: TRBJ1-1
V: TRBV5-1
size: NA
CDR3: CASSLGRNTEAFF
DNA: TGCGCCAGCAGCTTGGGGAGGAACACTGAAGCTTTCTTT

D: TRBD2
J: TRBJ2-2
V: TRBV7-6
size: NA
CDR3: CASRLTWAGAKITGELFF
DNA: TGTGCCAGCAGACTCACTTGGGCGGGAGCAAAAATCACCGGGGAGCTGTTTTTT

D: NA
J: TRBJ2-5
V: TRBV6-5
size: NA
CDR3: CASKEFQGGWETQYF
DNA: TGTGCCAGCAAGGAGTTCCAGGGAGGATGGGAGACCCAGTACTTC

D: TRBD2
J: TRBJ2-7
V: TRBV10-2
size: NA
CDR3: CASSDNLWREVTYEQYF
DNA: TGCGCCAGCAGTGACAATCTCTGGCGGGAGGTTACCTACGAGCAGTACTTC

D: NA
J: TRBJ2-7
V: TRBV5-4
size: NA
CDR3: CASSHTGSEQYF
DNA: TGTGCCAGCAGCCATACAGGAAGCGAGCAGTACTTC

D: TRBD2
J: TRBJ2-7
V: TRBV2
size: NA
CDR3: CASSEVAGGVSYEQYF
DNA: TGTGCCAGCAGTGAAGTGGCGGGAGGGGTCTCCTACGAGCAGTACTTC

D: NA
J: TRBJ2-7
V: TRBV7-6
size: NA
CDR3: CASSHPGRSYEQYF
DNA: TGTGCCAGCAGCCACCCGGGACGGTCCTACGAGCAGTACTTC

D: TRBD1
J: TRBJ1-1
V: TRBV18
size: NA
CDR3: CASSPGQGANTEAFF
DNA: TGTGCCAGCTCCCCGGGACAGGGGGCGAACACTGAAGCTTTCTTT

D: NA
J: TRBJ2-5
V: TRBV29-1
size: NA
CDR3: CSVETTRAQYF
DNA: TGCAGCGTTGAGACCACCCGGGCCCAGTACTTC

D: NA
J: TRBJ1-2
V: TRBV3-1/TRBV3-2
size: few
CDR3: CASSQERGGYTF
DNA: TGTGCCAGCAGCCAAGAGCGGGGTGGCTACACCTTC

D: NA
J: TRBJ2-7
V: TRBV4-1
size: NA
CDR3: CASSQGRGDSSYEQYF
DNA: TGCGCCAGCAGCCAAGGTCGTGGGGATAGCTCCTACGAGCAGTACTTC

D: NA
J: TRBJ2-3
V: TRBV10-1
size: NA
CDR3: CASNGLETDTQYF
DNA: TGCGCCAGCAATGGACTGGAAACAGATACGCAGTATTTT

D: NA
J: TRBJ1-4
V: TRBV7-9
size: NA
CDR3: CASSPYRNEKLFF
DNA: TGTGCCAGCAGCCCATACAGGAATGAAAAACTGTTTTTT

D: NA
J: TRBJ1-2
V: TRBV5-4
size: NA
CDR3: CASSFTGTAGYTF
DNA: TGTGCCAGCAGCTTTACAGGGACGGCTGGCTACACCTTC

D: NA
J: TRBJ1-1
V: TRBV6-5
size: NA
CDR3: CASSSGAYTEAFF
DNA: TGTGCCAGCAGTAGCGGGGCCTACACTGAAGCTTTCTTT

D: NA
J: TRBJ1-6
V: TRBV6-5
size: NA
CDR3: CASSYVARETSPLHF
DNA: TGTGCCAGCAGTTATGTAGCCAGAGAAACCTCACCCCTCCACTTT

D: NA
J: TRBJ1-2
V: TRBV2
size: NA
CDR3: CASSVRAEGYTF
DNA: TGTGCCAGCAGTGTCCGAGCAGAAGGCTACACCTTC

D: NA
J: TRBJ1-2
V: TRBV6-5
size: once
CDR3: CASSYSLATNYGYTF
DNA: TGTGCCAGCAGTTACTCACTAGCAACTAACTATGGCTACACCTTC

D: NA
J: TRBJ1-1
V: TRBV11-2
size: NA
CDR3: CASSFGGYTEAFF
DNA: TGTGCCAGCAGCTTTGGGGGCTACACTGAAGCTTTCTTT

D: NA
J: TRBJ1-2
V: TRBV28
size: NA
CDR3: CASSSDRVGGYTF
DNA: TGTGCCAGCAGTTCGGACAGAGTAGGTGGCTACACCTTC

D: NA
J: TRBJ1-6
V: TRBV2
size: NA
CDR3: CASRGRGGANSPLHF
DNA: TGTGCCAGCAGGGGAAGGGGGGGCGCAAATTCACCCCTCCACTTT

D: NA
J: TRBJ2-5
V: TRBV5-1
size: NA
CDR3: CASSLLTSPIETQYF
DNA: TGCGCCAGCAGCCTTCTGACTTCCCCGATCGAGACCCAGTACTTC

D: TRBD1
J: TRBJ1-5
V: TRBV19
size: NA
CDR3: CASSTRDRVGQPQHF
DNA: TGTGCCAGTAGTACCCGGGACAGGGTCGGTCAGCCCCAGCATTTT

D: NA
J: TRBJ1-3
V: TRBV20-1
size: NA
CDR3: CSASKLSPGNTIYF
DNA: TGCAGTGCTAGTAAGCTCTCCCCTGGAAACACCATATATTTT

D: TRBD1
J: TRBJ1-6
V: TRBV20-1
size: NA
CDR3: CSASDWHRGNSPLHF
DNA: TGCAGTGCTAGTGACTGGCACAGGGGTAATTCACCCCTCCACTTT

D: NA
J: TRBJ1-2
V: TRBV20-1
size: NA
CDR3: CSARDNYGYTF
DNA: TGCAGTGCTAGGGATAACTATGGCTACACCTTC

D: NA
J: TRBJ1-5
V: TRBV27
size: NA
CDR3: CASRRGGVNQPQHF
DNA: TGTGCCAGCAGGCGGGGAGGGGTCAATCAGCCCCAGCATTTT

D: NA
J: TRBJ1-1
V: TRBV5-1
size: NA
CDR3: CASSLGQRETEAFF
DNA: TGCGCCAGCAGCTTGGGCCAGCGGGAAACTGAAGCTTTCTTT

D: NA
J: TRBJ1-5
V: TRBV2
size: once
CDR3: CASTELYSNQPQHF
DNA: TGTGCCAGCACGGAGCTTTATAGCAATCAGCCCCAGCATTTT

D: TRBD2
J: TRBJ2-1
V: TRBV10-2
size: NA
CDR3: CASDYRGLAGANEQFF
DNA: TGCGCCAGCGACTACCGGGGACTAGCGGGAGCCAATGAGCAGTTCTTC

D: TRBD2
J: TRBJ2-5
V: TRBV5-6
size: NA
CDR3: CASSFRLLAAGETQYF
DNA: TGTGCCAGCAGCTTTCGGCTACTAGCGGCCGGAGAGACCCAGTACTTC

D: TRBD1
J: TRBJ2-7
V: TRBV18
size: NA
CDR3: CASSSRTGGNEQYF
DNA: TGTGCCAGCTCGTCCAGGACAGGGGGCAACGAGCAGTACTTC

D: NA
J: TRBJ1-6
V: TRBV12-5
size: NA
CDR3: CASASQWGGTNSPLHF
DNA: TGTGCTAGTGCTTCCCAATGGGGGGGAACGAATTCACCCCTCCACTTT

D: TRBD2
J: TRBJ2-5
V: TRBV11-3
size: NA
CDR3: CASSHSSGSVETQYF
DNA: TGTGCCAGCAGTCATTCTAGCGGGAGCGTGGAGACCCAGTACTTC

D: NA
J: TRBJ2-3
V: TRBV5-1
size: NA
CDR3: CASSPRIHTDTQYF
DNA: TGCGCCAGCAGCCCGAGGATCCACACAGATACGCAGTATTTT

D: NA
J: TRBJ2-2
V: TRBV24-1
size: NA
CDR3: CATSDRRKGNTGELFF
DNA: TGTGCCACCAGTGACCGCCGCAAGGGGAACACCGGGGAGCTGTTTTTT

D: NA
J: TRBJ2-1
V: TRBV10-3
size: NA
CDR3: CAISGEWDEQFF
DNA: TGTGCCATCAGTGGCGAGTGGGATGAGCAGTTCTTC

D: NA
J: TRBJ1-6
V: TRBV18
size: NA
CDR3: CASSLGGYNSPLHF
DNA: TGTGCCAGCTCACTCGGCGGCTATAATTCACCCCTCCACTTT

D: NA
J: TRBJ1-1
V: TRBV18
size: NA
CDR3: CASSPPSRETEAFF
DNA: TGTGCCAGCTCACCACCCAGCAGGGAAACTGAAGCTTTCTTT

D: NA
J: TRBJ1-2
V: TRBV2
size: NA
CDR3: CASRTDRSRGYTF
DNA: TGTGCCAGCAGGACCGACAGGTCTCGTGGCTACACCTTC

D: NA
J: TRBJ2-3
V: TRBV9
size: NA
CDR3: CASSVGRSGADTQYF
DNA: TGTGCCAGCAGCGTAGGCAGGTCGGGGGCAGATACGCAGTATTTT

D: TRBD2
J: TRBJ2-2
V: TRBV19
size: once
CDR3: CASSIRLAGEARGTGELFF
DNA: TGTGCCAGTAGTATACGACTAGCGGGGGAAGCCCGGGGCACCGGGGAGCTGTTTTTT